Listed below are T cell receptor beta chains from one sample, sequenced in a study of T cell repertoires and leukemia-associated antigens. MiXCR, run by TCRdb on the 5' RACE reads, gives a single entry per CDR3 protein. The sample carries about 11,000 distinct CDR3 sequences, about 42% recorded once. No antigen is known for these receptors. Sequenced: CD3+ T cells sorted from blood and cultured. All receptors come from a female donor in good health. The CDR3 runs from the conserved cysteine through the conserved F or W. D genes are given only for firm matches. Clone size is stated in some rows and not others, as once, few, many or a class when expanded.

J gene,V gene,clone size,D gene,CDR3 protein,CDR3 DNA
TRBJ2-1,TRBV7-2,many,TRBD2,CASSSRLMGLAYNEQFF,TGTGCCAGCAGCTCTCGACTGATGGGACTAGCTTACAATGAGCAGTTCTTC
TRBJ2-7,TRBV16,.,.,CASSPATGAYNGQYF,TGTGCCAGCAGCCCCGCCACGGGGGCCTACAATGGGCAGTACTTC
TRBJ2-1,TRBV5-1,many,.,CASSLDTSTGNEQFF,TGCGCCAGCAGCTTGGATACCTCGACAGGCAATGAGCAGTTCTTC
TRBJ2-1,TRBV20-1,medium-sized,.,CSARDRGFANEQFF,TGCAGTGCTAGAGATCGAGGTTTCGCTAATGAGCAGTTCTTC
TRBJ1-1,TRBV30,.,TRBD1,CAWGGRGGINTEAFF,TGTGCCTGGGGCGGGAGAGGGGGCATAAACACTGAAGCTTTCTTT
TRBJ1-2,TRBV28,many,TRBD1,CASSLVRTGGSLGGYTF,TGTGCCAGCAGTTTAGTAAGGACAGGGGGGAGTCTGGGAGGCTACACCTTC
TRBJ2-7,TRBV29-1,few,TRBD2,CSVSHRLAGDHEQYF,TGCAGCGTTTCGCACCGACTAGCGGGAGATCACGAGCAGTACTTC
TRBJ2-1,TRBV27,many,.,CASSLDHYNEQFF,TGTGCCAGCAGTTTAGACCATTACAATGAGCAGTTCTTC
TRBJ1-2,TRBV4-3,few,TRBD1,CASGGKGAHYGYTF,TGCGCCAGCGGAGGGAAGGGGGCTCACTATGGCTACACCTTC
TRBJ2-2,TRBV15,.,.,CPTSSPIRGRNTGELFF,TGTCCGACCAGCAGCCCCATAAGGGGTCGGAACACCGGGGAGCTGTTTTTT